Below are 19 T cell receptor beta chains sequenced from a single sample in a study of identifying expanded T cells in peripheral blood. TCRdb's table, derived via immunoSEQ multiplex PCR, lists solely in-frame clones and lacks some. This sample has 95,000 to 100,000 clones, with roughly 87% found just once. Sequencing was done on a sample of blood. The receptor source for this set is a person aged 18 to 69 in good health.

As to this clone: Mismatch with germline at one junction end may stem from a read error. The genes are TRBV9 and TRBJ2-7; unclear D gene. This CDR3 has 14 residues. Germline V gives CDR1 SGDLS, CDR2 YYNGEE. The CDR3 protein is CASSVGAAPYPASF. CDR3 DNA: TGTGCCAGCAGCGTAGGGGCAGCCCCCTATCCGGCCTCCTTC.

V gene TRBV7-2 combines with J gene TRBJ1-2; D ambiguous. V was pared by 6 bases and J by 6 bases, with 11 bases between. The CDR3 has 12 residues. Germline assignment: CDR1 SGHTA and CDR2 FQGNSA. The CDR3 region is CASRQIGDGYTF. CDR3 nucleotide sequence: TGTGCCAGCAGACAGATCGGGGATGGCTACACCTTC.

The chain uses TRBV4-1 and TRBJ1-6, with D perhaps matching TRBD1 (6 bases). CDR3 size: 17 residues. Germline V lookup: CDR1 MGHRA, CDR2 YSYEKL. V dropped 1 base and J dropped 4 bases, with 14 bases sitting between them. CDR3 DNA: TGCGCCAGCAGCCAAGCTGAAAGACAGGTTTATAATTCACCCCTCCACTTT. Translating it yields CASSQAERQVYNSPLHF.

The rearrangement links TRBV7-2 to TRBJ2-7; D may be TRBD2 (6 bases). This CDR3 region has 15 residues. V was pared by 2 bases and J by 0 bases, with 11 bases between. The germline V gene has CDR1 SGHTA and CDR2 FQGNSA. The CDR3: CASSLTGSSSYEQYF. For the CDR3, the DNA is TGTGCCAGCAGCTTAACCGGGAGCTCCTCCTACGAGCAGTACTTC.

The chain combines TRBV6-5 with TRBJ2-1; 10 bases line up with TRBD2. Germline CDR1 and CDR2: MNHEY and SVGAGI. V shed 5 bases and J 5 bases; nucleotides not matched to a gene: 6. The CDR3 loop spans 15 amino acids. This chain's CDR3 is CASSSSGGRDNEQFF. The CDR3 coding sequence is TGTGCCAGCAGTAGTAGCGGGGGGCGCGACAATGAGCAGTTCTTC.

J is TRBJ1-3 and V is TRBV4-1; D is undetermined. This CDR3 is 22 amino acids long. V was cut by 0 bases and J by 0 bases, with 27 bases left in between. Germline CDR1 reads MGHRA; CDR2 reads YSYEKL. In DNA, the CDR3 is TGCGCCAGCAGCCAAGATAATAAGTACAGACCTGCGACATACCGCTCTGGAAACACCATATATTTT. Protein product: CASSQDNKYRPATYRSGNTIYF.

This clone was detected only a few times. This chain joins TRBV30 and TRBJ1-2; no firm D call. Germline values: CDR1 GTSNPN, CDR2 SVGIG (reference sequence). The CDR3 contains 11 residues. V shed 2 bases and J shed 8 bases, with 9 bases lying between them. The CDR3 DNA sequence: TGTGCCTGGAGTCGTTCGGGGGGCTACACCTTC. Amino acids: CAWSRSGGYTF.

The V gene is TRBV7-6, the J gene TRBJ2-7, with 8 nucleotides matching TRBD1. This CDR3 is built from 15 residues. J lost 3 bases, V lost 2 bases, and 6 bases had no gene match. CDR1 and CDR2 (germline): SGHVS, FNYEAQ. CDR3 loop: CASSLQGALGYEQYF. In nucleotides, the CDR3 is TGTGCCAGCAGCTTACAGGGGGCGCTTGGCTACGAGCAGTACTTC.

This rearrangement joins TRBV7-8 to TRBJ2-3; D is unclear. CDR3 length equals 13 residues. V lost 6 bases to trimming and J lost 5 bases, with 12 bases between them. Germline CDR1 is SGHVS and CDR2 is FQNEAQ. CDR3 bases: TGTGCCAGCAGTCTCGACCCTCGAGATACGCAGTATTTT. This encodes CASSLDPRDTQYF. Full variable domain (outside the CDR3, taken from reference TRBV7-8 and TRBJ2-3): GAGVSQSPRYKVAKRGQDVALRCDPISGHVSLFWYQQALGQGPEFLTYFQNEAQLDKSGLPSDRFFAERPEGSVSTLKIQRTQQEDSAVYLCASSLDPRDTQYFGPGTRLTVL.

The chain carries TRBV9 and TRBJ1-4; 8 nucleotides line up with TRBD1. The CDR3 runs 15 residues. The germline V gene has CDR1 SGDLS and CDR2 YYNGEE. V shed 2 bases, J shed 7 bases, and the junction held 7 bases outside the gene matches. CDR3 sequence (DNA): TGTGCCAGCAGCGTTGGCGGGACAGGCTCTGAAAAACTGTTTTTT. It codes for CASSVGGTGSEKLFF.

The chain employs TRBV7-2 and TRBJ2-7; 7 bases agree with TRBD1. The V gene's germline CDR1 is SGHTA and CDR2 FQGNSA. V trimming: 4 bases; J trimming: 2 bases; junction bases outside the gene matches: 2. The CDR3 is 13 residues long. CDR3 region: CASSYRGPYEQYF. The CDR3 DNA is TGTGCCAGCAGCTACAGGGGCCCCTACGAGCAGTACTTC.

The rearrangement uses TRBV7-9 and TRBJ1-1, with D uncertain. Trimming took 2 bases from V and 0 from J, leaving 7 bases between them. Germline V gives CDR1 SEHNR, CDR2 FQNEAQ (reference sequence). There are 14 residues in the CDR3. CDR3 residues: CASSLMSVNTEAFF. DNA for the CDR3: TGTGCCAGCAGCTTAATGTCAGTGAACACTGAAGCTTTCTTT. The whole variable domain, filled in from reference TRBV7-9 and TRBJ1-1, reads DTGVSQNPRHKITKRGQNVTFRCDPISEHNRLYWYRQTLGQGPEFLTYFQNEAQLEKSRLLSDRFSAERPKGSFSTLEIQRTEQGDSAMYLCASSLMSVNTEAFFGQGTRLTVV.

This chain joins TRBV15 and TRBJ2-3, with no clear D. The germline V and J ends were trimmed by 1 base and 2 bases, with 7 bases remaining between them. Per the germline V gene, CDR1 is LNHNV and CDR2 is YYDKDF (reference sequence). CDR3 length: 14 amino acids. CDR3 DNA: TGTGCCACCAGCAGAGGGGTCCTCACAGATACGCAGTATTTT. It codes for CATSRGVLTDTQYF.

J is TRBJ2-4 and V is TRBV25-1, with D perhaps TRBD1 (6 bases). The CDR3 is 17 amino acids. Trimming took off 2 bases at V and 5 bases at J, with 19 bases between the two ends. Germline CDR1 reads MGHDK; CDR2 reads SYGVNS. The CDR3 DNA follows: TGTGCCAGCAGTGAACTTGGGACATATGAGGACGAAAACATTCAGTACTTC. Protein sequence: CASSELGTYEDENIQYF. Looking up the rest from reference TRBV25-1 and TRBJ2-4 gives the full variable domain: EADIYQTPRYLVIGTGKKITLECSQTMGHDKMYWYQQDPGMELHLIHYSYGVNSTEKGDLSSESTVSRIRTEHFPLTLESARPSHTSQYLCASSELGTYEDENIQYFGAGTRLSVL.

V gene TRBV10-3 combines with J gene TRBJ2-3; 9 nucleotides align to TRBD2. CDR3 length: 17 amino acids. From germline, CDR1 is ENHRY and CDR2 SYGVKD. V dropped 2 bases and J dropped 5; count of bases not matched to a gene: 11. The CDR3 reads CAISEVAAGGPLDTQYF. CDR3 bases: TGTGCCATCAGTGAGGTCGCGGCGGGGGGGCCTTTAGATACGCAGTATTTT.

The CDR3 sequence: CASSGYSTRTQRATGELFF. As DNA, the CDR3 is TGTGCCAGCAGCGGGTACTCCACCCGGACGCAGAGAGCAACCGGGGAGCTGTTTTTT. The J gene is TRBJ2-2, the V gene TRBV5-6, with D unclear. CDR3 length equals 19 residues. Germline V gene sequence: CDR1 SGHDT, CDR2 YYEEEE. V was shortened by 4 bases and J by 5 bases, with 27 bases between the two germline ends. The full variable domain, completed using reference TRBV5-6 and TRBJ2-2, is DAGVTQSPTHLIKTRGQQVTLRCSPKSGHDTVSWYQQALGQGPQFIFQYYEEEERQRGNFPDRFSGHQFPNYSSELNVNALLLGDSALYLCASSGYSTRTQRATGELFFGEGSRLTVL.

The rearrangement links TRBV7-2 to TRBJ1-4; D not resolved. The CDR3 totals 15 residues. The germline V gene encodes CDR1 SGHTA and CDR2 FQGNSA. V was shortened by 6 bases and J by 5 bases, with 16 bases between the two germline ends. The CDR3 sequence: CASSLDWRTNEKLFF. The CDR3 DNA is TGTGCCAGCAGTCTCGATTGGAGAACCAATGAAAAACTGTTTTTT.

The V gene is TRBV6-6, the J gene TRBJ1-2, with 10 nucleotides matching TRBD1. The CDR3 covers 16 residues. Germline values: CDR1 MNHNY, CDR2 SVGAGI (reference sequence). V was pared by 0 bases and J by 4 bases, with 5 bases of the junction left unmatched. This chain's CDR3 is CASSYSGTGVSYGYTF. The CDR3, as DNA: TGTGCCAGCAGTTACTCCGGGACAGGGGTTTCCTATGGCTACACCTTC.

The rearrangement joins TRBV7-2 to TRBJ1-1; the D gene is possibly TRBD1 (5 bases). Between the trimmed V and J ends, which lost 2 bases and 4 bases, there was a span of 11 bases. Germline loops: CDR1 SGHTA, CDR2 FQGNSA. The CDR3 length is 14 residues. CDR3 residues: CASSLRQGRTEAFF. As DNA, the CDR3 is TGTGCCAGCAGCTTACGTCAGGGTCGCACTGAAGCTTTCTTT.